This T cell receptor (beta chain) is from a study of OX40 agonist ivuxolimab in advanced cancers. Study at large: It was permissible to have had prior anti-PD-1, anti-PD-L1 or anti-CTLA-4 therapy, and more than 30% had some. One patient with hepatocellular carcinoma and two with cutaneous melanoma, three in all, had partial responses.

The protocol was immunoSEQ multiplex PCR, while the TCRdb copy is restricted to in-frame clones and leaves out a portion. The profile covers tens of thousands of clones, with 86% appearing a single time and around 0.7% taken by the ten largest. The CDR3 consists of 19 residues. Deletions cut 4 bases from V and 7 bases from J, with 29 bases between. Germline CDR1 is MDHEN and CDR2 is SYDVKM. General observations from the study: Low normalized T-cell clonal expansion was also seen in some nonresponders.

Sampled blood was obtained at baseline, cycle 4 day 1, and cycle 7 day 1. As concerns this clone: The antigen is undetermined.

V gene TRBV28 combines with J gene TRBJ2-1; D is perhaps TRBD1 or TRBD2 (5 bases each). This specimen was CD4+ or CD8+ T cells sorted from blood, taken in a trial of the OX40 agonist ivuxolimab. The clonotype originates from an adult with an advanced solid tumor such as melanoma, head and neck, liver or kidney cancer. CDR3 region: CASSYFSFYASDRGNEQFF. CDR3 bases: TGTGCCAGCAGTTATTTTTCGTTTTATGCGTCAGACAGAGGGAATGAGCAGTTCTTC.